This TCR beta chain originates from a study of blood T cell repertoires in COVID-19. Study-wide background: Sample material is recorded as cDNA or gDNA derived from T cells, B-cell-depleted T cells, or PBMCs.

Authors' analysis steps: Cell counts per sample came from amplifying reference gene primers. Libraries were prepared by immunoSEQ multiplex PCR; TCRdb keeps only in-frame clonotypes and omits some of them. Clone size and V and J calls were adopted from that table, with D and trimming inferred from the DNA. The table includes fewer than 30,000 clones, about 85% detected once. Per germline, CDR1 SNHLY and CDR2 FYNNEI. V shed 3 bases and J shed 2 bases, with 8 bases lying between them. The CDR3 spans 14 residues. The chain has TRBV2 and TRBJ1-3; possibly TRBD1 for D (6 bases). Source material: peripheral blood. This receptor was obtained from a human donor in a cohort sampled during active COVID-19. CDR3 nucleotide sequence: TGTGCCAGCAGTGACGAGGGGGCTGGAAACACCATATATTTT. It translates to CASSDEGAGNTIYF.